A selection of T cell receptor beta chains follows, all from one sample in a study of blood T cell repertoires in COVID-19. The protocol was immunoSEQ multiplex PCR, while the TCRdb copy is restricted to in-frame clones and leaves out a portion. This sample has around 170,000 clones, with about 81% found just once. The sample taken for sequencing was peripheral blood. The receptors here all came from a woman older than 75 with COVID-19, enrolled during active disease. The CDR3 runs from the conserved cysteine through the conserved F or W. D genes are given only for firm matches. Expanded clones are given a class, and other clones once, few, many or no size at all.

size: NA; V: TRBV10-3; D: TRBD1; J: TRBJ1-1; DNA: TGTGCCATCAGTGAGAGATGGACAGGGGAGGCTGAAGCTTTCTTT; CDR3: CAISERWTGEAEAFF
size: few; V: TRBV19; D: TRBD2; J: TRBJ2-3; DNA: TGTGCCAGTAGTATTCTAGCGGGGGGCAACACAGATACGCAGTATTTT; CDR3: CASSILAGGNTDTQYF
size: NA; V: TRBV11-1; D: NA; J: TRBJ2-5; DNA: TGTGCCAGCAGCCTAAGGACGGTGGGGCCAGAGACCCAGTACTTC; CDR3: CASSLRTVGPETQYF
size: NA; V: TRBV7-2; D: TRBD2; J: TRBJ2-5; DNA: TGTGCCAGCAGCTTAGGCGGGGGGGCCCAAGAGACCCAGTACTTC; CDR3: CASSLGGGAQETQYF
size: NA; V: TRBV28; D: TRBD2; J: TRBJ2-3; DNA: TGTGCCAGCAGTTTATTAGCGGGACGCACAGATACGCAGTATTTT; CDR3: CASSLLAGRTDTQYF
size: once; V: TRBV5-1; D: NA; J: TRBJ2-7; DNA: TGCGCCAGCAGCTTGATCAGGGGCCGACGTACGACGCAGTACTTC; CDR3: CASSLIRGRRTTQYF
size: NA; V: TRBV6-5; D: NA; J: TRBJ2-1; DNA: TGTGCCAGCAGTTACTGGGCAGGCTCCTACAATGAGCAGTTCTTC; CDR3: CASSYWAGSYNEQFF
size: NA; V: TRBV11-2; D: NA; J: TRBJ2-7; DNA: TGTGCCAGCAGCTTGGAAAACAGGGCGGCCTACGAGCAGTACTTC; CDR3: CASSLENRAAYEQYF
size: NA; V: TRBV6-5; D: NA; J: TRBJ2-7; DNA: TGTGCCAGCAGTTACGATGCGGGGAACTCCTACGAGCAGTACTTC; CDR3: CASSYDAGNSYEQYF
size: NA; V: TRBV10-3; D: TRBD1; J: TRBJ2-7; DNA: TGTGCCACAAGACAGGGGGATTCCTACGAGCAGTACTTC; CDR3: CATRQGDSYEQYF
size: few; V: TRBV12-3/TRBV12-4; D: NA; J: TRBJ1-4; DNA: TGTGCCAGCAGTTTCGGTGAAAAACTGTTTTTT; CDR3: CASSFGEKLFF
size: NA; V: TRBV5-6; D: TRBD2; J: TRBJ2-7; DNA: TGTGCCAGCAGCTCGGGGGGGACCTTCTACGAGCAGTACTTC; CDR3: CASSSGGTFYEQYF
size: NA; V: TRBV2; D: TRBD2; J: TRBJ2-2; DNA: TGTGCCAGCAGTGAATGGGTAGCGGGAGGGCCGTCCGGGGAGCTGTTTTTT; CDR3: CASSEWVAGGPSGELFF
size: once; V: TRBV6-5; D: NA; J: TRBJ2-5; DNA: TGTGCCAGCAGTTATAGGTCGGGAGAGACCCAGTACTTC; CDR3: CASSYRSGETQYF
size: NA; V: TRBV7-7; D: TRBD2; J: TRBJ2-1; DNA: TGTGCCAGCAGCCCGCAAATAGCGGGGGGTCCTAATGAGCAGTTCTTC; CDR3: CASSPQIAGGPNEQFF
size: NA; V: TRBV24-1; D: TRBD1; J: TRBJ2-5; DNA: TGTGCCACCCAAGAGACCGGGACAGAAGAGACCCAGTACTTC; CDR3: CATQETGTEETQYF
size: NA; V: TRBV5-1; D: NA; J: TRBJ2-6; DNA: TGCGCCAGCGGCCTCTCTGGGGCCAACGTCCTGACTTTC; CDR3: CASGLSGANVLTF
size: NA; V: TRBV27; D: NA; J: TRBJ2-6; DNA: TGTGCCAGCAGTCCCTCCGGGGCCAACGTCCTGACTTTC; CDR3: CASSPSGANVLTF
size: NA; V: TRBV5-1; D: TRBD1; J: TRBJ1-1; DNA: TGCGCCAGCAGCGACCCGACAGGGGGCTCCACTGAAGCTTTCTTT; CDR3: CASSDPTGGSTEAFF
size: NA; V: TRBV28; D: TRBD1; J: TRBJ2-5; DNA: TGTGCCAGCAGCAGACAGGGGAGTATGGAGACCCAGTACTTC; CDR3: CASSRQGSMETQYF
size: NA; V: TRBV6-1; D: TRBD2; J: TRBJ2-7; DNA: TGTGCCAGCAGTGACCGGGGGGGAAGCTCCTACGAGCAGTACTTC; CDR3: CASSDRGGSSYEQYF
size: NA; V: TRBV23-1; D: TRBD2; J: TRBJ2-7; DNA: TGCGCCAGCAGTCAAAAGCAGGGACTAGCGGGAGGCCCCACCTACGAGCAGTACTTC; CDR3: CASSQKQGLAGGPTYEQYF
size: NA; V: TRBV11-2; D: NA; J: TRBJ2-5; DNA: TGTGCCAGCAGCCCCAGGGGTAGCTGGGGCCAAGAGACCCAGTACTTC; CDR3: CASSPRGSWGQETQYF
size: NA; V: TRBV11-2; D: TRBD2; J: TRBJ2-1; DNA: TGTGCCAGCAGCTTAGGCCCCGGCCTAGCGGGAGGGGATGAGCAGTTCTTC; CDR3: CASSLGPGLAGGDEQFF
size: NA; V: TRBV10-1; D: TRBD1; J: TRBJ2-2; DNA: TGCGCCAGAGGGGACAGGGGAACCGGGGAGCTGTTTTTT; CDR3: CARGDRGTGELFF
size: once; V: TRBV5-8; D: TRBD2; J: TRBJ2-3; DNA: TGTGCCAGCAGCGGACTAGCGGGAGCGGATACGCAGTATTTT; CDR3: CASSGLAGADTQYF